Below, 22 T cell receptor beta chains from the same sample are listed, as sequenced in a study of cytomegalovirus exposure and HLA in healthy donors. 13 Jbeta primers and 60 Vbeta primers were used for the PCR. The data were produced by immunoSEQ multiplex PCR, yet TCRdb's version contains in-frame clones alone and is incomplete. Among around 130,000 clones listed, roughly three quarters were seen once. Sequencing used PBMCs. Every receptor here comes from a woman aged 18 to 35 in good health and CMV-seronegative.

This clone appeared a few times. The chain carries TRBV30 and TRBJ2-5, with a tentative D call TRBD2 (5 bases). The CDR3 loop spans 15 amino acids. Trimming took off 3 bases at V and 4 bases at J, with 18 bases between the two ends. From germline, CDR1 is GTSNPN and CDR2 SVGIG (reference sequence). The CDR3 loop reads CAWSRYGESRETQYF. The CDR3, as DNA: TGTGCCTGGAGCCGATACGGGGAGAGTAGAGAGACCCAGTACTTC.

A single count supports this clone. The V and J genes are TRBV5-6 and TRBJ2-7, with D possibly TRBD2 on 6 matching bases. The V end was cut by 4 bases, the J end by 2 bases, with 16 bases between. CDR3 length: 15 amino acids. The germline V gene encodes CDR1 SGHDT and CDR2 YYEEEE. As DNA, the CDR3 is TGTGCCAGCAGCGGGCGGAGGGGTTGGACCTACGAGCAGTACTTC. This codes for CASSGRRGWTYEQYF. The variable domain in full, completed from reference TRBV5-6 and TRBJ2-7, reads DAGVTQSPTHLIKTRGQQVTLRCSPKSGHDTVSWYQQALGQGPQFIFQYYEEEERQRGNFPDRFSGHQFPNYSSELNVNALLLGDSALYLCASSGRRGWTYEQYFGPGTRLTVT.

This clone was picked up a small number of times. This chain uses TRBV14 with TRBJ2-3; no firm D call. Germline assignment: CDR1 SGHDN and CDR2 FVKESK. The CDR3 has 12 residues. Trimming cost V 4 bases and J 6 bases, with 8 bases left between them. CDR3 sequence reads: CASSRLSDTQYF. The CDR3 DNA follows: TGTGCCAGCAGCCGACTGTCGGATACGCAGTATTTT.

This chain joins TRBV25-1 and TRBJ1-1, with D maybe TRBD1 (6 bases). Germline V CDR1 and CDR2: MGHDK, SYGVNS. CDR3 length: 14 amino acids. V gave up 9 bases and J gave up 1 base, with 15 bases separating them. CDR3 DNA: TGTGCCAGTTCCAGGGGAGACTCGAACACTGAAGCTTTCTTT. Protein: CASSRGDSNTEAFF.

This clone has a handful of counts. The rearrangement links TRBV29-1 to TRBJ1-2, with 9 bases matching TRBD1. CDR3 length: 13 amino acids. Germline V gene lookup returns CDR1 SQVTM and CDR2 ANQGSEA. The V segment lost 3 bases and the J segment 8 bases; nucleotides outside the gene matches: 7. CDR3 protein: CSVDKGQGGGYTF. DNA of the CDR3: TGCAGCGTTGATAAGGGACAGGGAGGGGGCTACACCTTC.

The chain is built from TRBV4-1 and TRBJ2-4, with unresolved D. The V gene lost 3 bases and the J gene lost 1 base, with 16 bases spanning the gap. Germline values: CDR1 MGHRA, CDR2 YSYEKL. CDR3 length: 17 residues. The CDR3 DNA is TGCGCCAGCAGCCAGCTGGCCAACCTCCATGCCAAAAACATTCAGTACTTC. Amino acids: CASSQLANLHAKNIQYF.

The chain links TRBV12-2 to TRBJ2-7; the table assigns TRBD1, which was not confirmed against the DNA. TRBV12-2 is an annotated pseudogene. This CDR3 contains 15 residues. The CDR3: CASRFRDIDIYEQYF. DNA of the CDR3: TGTGCAAGTCGCTTTCGGGACATCGATATATACGAGCAGTACTTC.

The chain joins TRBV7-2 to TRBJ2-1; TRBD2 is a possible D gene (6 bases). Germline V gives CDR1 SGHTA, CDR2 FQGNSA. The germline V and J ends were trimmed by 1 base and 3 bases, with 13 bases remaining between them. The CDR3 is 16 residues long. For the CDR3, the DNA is TGTGCCAGCAGCTTAGAAACGGGAGCGAACTACAATGAGCAGTTCTTC. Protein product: CASSLETGANYNEQFF.

CDR3 coding DNA: TGTGCCAGTAGTTCCACACCCCTAGCGATTAACACCGGGGAGCTGTTTTTT. The encoded protein is CASSSTPLAINTGELFF. The chain has TRBV19 and TRBJ2-2; D is possibly TRBD2 (6 bases). Trimming stripped 5 bases from V and 2 bases from J, with 18 bases between. Germline loops: CDR1 LNHDA, CDR2 SQIVND (reference sequence). This CDR3 has 17 amino acids. The full variable domain, with the rest looked up from reference TRBV19 and TRBJ2-2, is DGGITQSPKYLFRKEGQNVTLSCEQNLNHDAMYWYRQDPGQGLRLIYYSQIVNDFQKGDIAEGYSVSREKKESFPLTVTSAQKNPTAFYLCASSSTPLAINTGELFFGEGSRLTVL.

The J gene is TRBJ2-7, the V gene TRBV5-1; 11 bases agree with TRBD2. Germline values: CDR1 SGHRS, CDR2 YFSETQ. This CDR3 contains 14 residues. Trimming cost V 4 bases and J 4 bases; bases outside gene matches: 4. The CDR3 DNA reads TGCGCCAGCAGCGCCGGGACTAGCGGTTACGAGCAGTACTTC. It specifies CASSAGTSGYEQYF.

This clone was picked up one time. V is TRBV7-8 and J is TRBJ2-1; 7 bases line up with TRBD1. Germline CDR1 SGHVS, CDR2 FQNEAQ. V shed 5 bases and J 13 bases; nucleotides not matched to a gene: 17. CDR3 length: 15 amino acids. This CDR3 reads CASSHRPQGVIEQFF. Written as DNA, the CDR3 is TGTGCCAGCAGCCACAGGCCTCAGGGGGTCATCGAACAGTTCTTC.

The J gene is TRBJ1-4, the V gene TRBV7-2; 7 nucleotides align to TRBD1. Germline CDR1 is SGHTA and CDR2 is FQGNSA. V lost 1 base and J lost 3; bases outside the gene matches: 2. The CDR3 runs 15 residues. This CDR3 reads CASSLVGTANEKLFF. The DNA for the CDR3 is TGTGCCAGCAGCTTAGTGGGGACAGCTAATGAAAAACTGTTTTTT.

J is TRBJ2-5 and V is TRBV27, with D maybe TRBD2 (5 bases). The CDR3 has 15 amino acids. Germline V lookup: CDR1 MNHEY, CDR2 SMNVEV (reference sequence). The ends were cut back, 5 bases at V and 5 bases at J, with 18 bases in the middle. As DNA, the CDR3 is TGTGCCAGCAGTCTCTCCCGAGGAAGCGGTGAGACCCAGTACTTC. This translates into CASSLSRGSGETQYF.

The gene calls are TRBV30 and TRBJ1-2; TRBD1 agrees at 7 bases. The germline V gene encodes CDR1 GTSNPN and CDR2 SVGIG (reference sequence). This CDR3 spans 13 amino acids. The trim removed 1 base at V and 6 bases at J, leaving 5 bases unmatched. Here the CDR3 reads CAWSGAGGNGYTF. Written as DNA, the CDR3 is TGTGCCTGGAGTGGGGCAGGGGGGAATGGCTACACCTTC.

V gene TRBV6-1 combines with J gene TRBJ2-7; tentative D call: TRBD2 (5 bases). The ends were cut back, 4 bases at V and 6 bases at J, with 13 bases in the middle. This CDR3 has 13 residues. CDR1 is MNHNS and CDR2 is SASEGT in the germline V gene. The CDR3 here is CASSGRLDSEQYF. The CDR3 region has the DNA TGTGCCAGCAGTGGCAGACTGGACTCCGAGCAGTACTTC.

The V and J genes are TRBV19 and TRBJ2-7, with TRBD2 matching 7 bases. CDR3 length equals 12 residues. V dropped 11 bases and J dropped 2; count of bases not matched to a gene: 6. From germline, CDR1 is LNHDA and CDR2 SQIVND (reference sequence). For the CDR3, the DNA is TGTGCCTCAACTAGCGAGACCTACGAGCAGTACTTC. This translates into CASTSETYEQYF.

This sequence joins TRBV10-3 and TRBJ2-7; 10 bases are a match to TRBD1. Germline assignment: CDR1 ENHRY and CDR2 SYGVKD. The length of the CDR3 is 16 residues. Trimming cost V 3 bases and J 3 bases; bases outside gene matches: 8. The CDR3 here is CAISDITRDRGYEQYF. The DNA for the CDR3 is TGTGCCATCAGTGATATAACCCGGGACAGGGGCTACGAGCAGTACTTC.

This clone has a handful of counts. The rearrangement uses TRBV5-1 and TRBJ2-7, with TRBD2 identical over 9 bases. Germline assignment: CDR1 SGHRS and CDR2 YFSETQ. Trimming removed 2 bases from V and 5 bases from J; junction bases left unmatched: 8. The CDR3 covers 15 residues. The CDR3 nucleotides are TGCGCCAGCAGCTTCGATAGCGGGAGCGTCGACGAGCAGTACTTC. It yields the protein CASSFDSGSVDEQYF.

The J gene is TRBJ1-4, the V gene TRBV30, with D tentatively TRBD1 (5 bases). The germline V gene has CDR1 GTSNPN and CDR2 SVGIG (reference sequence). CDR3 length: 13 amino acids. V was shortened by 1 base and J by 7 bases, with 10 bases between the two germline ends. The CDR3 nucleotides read TGTGCCTGGAGTGGGGGGGTTTTTGAAAAACTGTTTTTT. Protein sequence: CAWSGGVFEKLFF.

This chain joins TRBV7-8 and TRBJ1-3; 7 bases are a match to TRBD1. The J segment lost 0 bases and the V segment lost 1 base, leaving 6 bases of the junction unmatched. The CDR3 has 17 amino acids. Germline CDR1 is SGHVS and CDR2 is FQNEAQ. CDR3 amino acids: CASSLEGQPISGNTIYF. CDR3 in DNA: TGTGCCAGCAGCTTAGAGGGACAGCCGATCTCTGGAAACACCATATATTTT.

This CDR3 is CASSPWTGETQYF. CDR3 DNA sequence: TGTGCCAGCAGTCCCTGGACAGGAGAGACCCAGTACTTC. J is TRBJ2-5 and V is TRBV6-5; 7 bases are shared with TRBD1. This CDR3 is 13 amino acids long. The V segment lost 5 bases and the J segment 4 bases; nucleotides outside the gene matches: 4. CDR1 and CDR2 from the germline V gene are MNHEY and SVGAGI.

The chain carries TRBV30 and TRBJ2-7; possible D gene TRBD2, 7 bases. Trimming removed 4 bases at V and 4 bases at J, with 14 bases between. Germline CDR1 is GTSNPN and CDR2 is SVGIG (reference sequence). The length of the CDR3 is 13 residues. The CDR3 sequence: CAWTGGQGYEQYF. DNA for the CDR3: TGTGCCTGGACGGGGGGCCAAGGTTACGAGCAGTACTTC.